Shown below are 2 T cell receptor beta chains from a single sample sequenced in a study of CD8 T cells in ankylosing spondylitis. TCRdb reanalysed the 5' RACE reads using MiXCR and keeps one entry per CDR3 protein. This table has about 240,000 distinct CDR3 sequences, roughly 8.6% appearing once. Sequencing was carried out using blood, either unsorted or a sorted T cell fraction (not recorded which). All receptors derive from a male donor with ankylosing spondylitis or in good health (not recorded which).

The sample holds many counts of this clonotype. This chain uses TRBV12-3 or TRBV12-4 with TRBJ1-1; D remains ambiguous. The CDR3 sequence is 15 residues long. The V end was cut by 1 base, the J end by 0 bases, with 9 bases between. The CDR3: CASSLGAAMNTEAFF. As DNA, the CDR3 is TGTGCCAGCAGTTTAGGTGCAGCTATGAACACTGAAGCTTTCTTT.

The chain has TRBV6-2 or TRBV6-3 and TRBJ1-1; 7 nucleotides agree with TRBD1. Per the germline V gene, CDR1 is MNHEY and CDR2 is SVGEGT. This CDR3 is 19 amino acids long. V trimming: 4 bases; J trimming: 1 base; junction bases outside the gene matches: 18. The CDR3 loop reads CASSSLFGGGISGNTEAFF. The CDR3 coding sequence is TGTGCCAGCAGTTCCCTCTTCGGAGGGGGCATTAGTGGGAACACTGAAGCTTTCTTT.